This T cell receptor beta chain was identified during a study of T cell repertoires in cytomegalovirus infection. The overall study: Signatures in public TCR beta sequences pointed to both CMV infection and matching HLA type. The study, taken as a whole, reports: CMV carriers having the relevant HLA were flagged by cumulative public TCR beta family frequency. Dominant in the ex vivo response were TCR beta clonotypes restricted by HLA-C and specific for CMV.

MiXCR, applied by TCRdb to the reads, yields one record per CDR3 protein. Of approximately 700,000 distinct CDR3 sequences in the sample, 35% were seen once. Regarding this clonotype: Its antigen is unidentified.

Trimming pared 3 bases from V and 6 bases from J, leaving 12 bases between. CDR1 and CDR2 from the germline V gene are SGHTA and FQGNSA. There are 14 residues in the CDR3. The sequenced material came from PBMCs. The receptor was isolated from a human donor in good health (CMV status not recorded). Some clones in this sample may be carry-over from other donors' samples. J is TRBJ1-5 and V is TRBV7-2; possibly TRBD1 for D (5 bases). CDR3 in amino acids: CASSLPGSGQPQHF. In DNA form, the CDR3 reads TGTGCCAGCAGCTTGCCAGGGAGTGGTCAGCCCCAGCATTTT.